The 10 T cell receptor beta chains reported below all come from one sample, sequenced in a study of a mutant IDH1 vaccine in newly diagnosed glioma. Generated by immunoSEQ multiplex PCR, the TCRdb table keeps only in-frame clones and is missing some. In the table there are around 54,000 clones, 87% of which are singletons. The time point denotes: week 23, last vaccination. What each vaccine dose contained was 300 ug of mutant IDH1 20-mer peptide, accompanied by topical imiquimod. Antigens of these TCRs are unknown. Material: PBMCs, obtained from a glioma patient whose treatment included an IDH1 peptide vaccine. These receptors came from a man between 40 and 49 years old with glioma.

V and J are TRBV9 and TRBJ2-1; D gene unclear. The CDR3 is made up of 15 amino acids. Germline V gene sequence: CDR1 SGDLS, CDR2 YYNGEE. Trimming removed 0 bases from V and 2 bases from J, with 9 bases in between. The CDR3: CASSVDVGTYNEQFF. In DNA form, the CDR3 reads TGTGCCAGCAGCGTAGATGTCGGCACCTACAATGAGCAGTTCTTC.

This clone was detected a few times. V and J are TRBV9 and TRBJ2-5; 11 bases agree with TRBD1. CDR1 and CDR2 from the germline V gene are SGDLS and YYNGEE. CDR3 length equals 15 residues. V lost 4 bases to trimming and J lost 4 bases; unmatched junction nucleotides: 6. The CDR3 protein is CASSTGQGASETQYF. In DNA, the CDR3 is TGTGCCAGCAGCACCGGACAGGGGGCCTCAGAGACCCAGTACTTC.

This clone was picked up a small number of times. The CDR3 coding sequence is TGTGCCAGCAGTGGGGGGACTACCTACTACGAGCAGTACTTC. It encodes CASSGGTTYYEQYF. The V and J genes are TRBV2 and TRBJ2-7, with 7 bases matching TRBD2. V lost 4 bases to trimming and J lost 3 bases; unmatched junction nucleotides: 6. CDR1 is SNHLY and CDR2 is FYNNEI in the germline V gene. This CDR3 comprises 14 residues.

The chain recombines TRBV6-5 with TRBJ1-4; D remains ambiguous. The V gene lost 0 bases and the J gene lost 4 bases, with 9 bases spanning the gap. The CDR3 length is 15 residues. CDR1 and CDR2 from the germline V gene are MNHEY and SVGAGI. The CDR3 sequence is CASSYSNRDNEKLFF. The CDR3 DNA is TGTGCCAGCAGTTACTCGAACAGAGATAATGAAAAACTGTTTTTT.

The chain uses TRBV19 and TRBJ1-2, with D perhaps matching TRBD1 (5 bases). The CDR3 spans 14 residues. Germline CDR1 and CDR2: LNHDA and SQIVND (reference sequence). V lost 7 bases, J lost 3 bases, and 15 bases lay in between. CDR3 DNA sequence: TGTGCCAGTAAGGCCCCAGGGAGGGACTATGGCTACACCTTC. Its translation: CASKAPGRDYGYTF.

The chain employs TRBV4-1 and TRBJ1-1; 7 nucleotides agree with TRBD1. This CDR3 region has 15 residues. Germline V CDR1 and CDR2: MGHRA, YSYEKL. The V and J ends lost 4 bases and 3 bases, in that order; junction bases with no gene match: 8. This CDR3 is CASSRGGRVDTEAFF. The CDR3 nucleotides are TGCGCCAGCAGCCGAGGGGGCAGGGTCGACACTGAAGCTTTCTTT.

The chain uses TRBV27 and TRBJ2-1; D is unclear. Germline loops: CDR1 MNHEY, CDR2 SMNVEV (reference sequence). The CDR3 has 14 residues. The germline V and J ends were trimmed by 4 bases and 4 bases, with 11 bases remaining between them. DNA for the CDR3: TGTGCCAGCAGTTCCTCACGACGGTACAATGAGCAGTTCTTC. Protein: CASSSSRRYNEQFF.

The genes are TRBV4-1 and TRBJ1-1, with 7 bases identical to TRBD1. Looked up from germline, CDR1 is MGHRA and CDR2 is YSYEKL. The V segment lost 3 bases and the J segment 6 bases; nucleotides outside the gene matches: 4. CDR3 size: 13 residues. CDR3 region: CASSHPTGSEAFF. CDR3 in DNA: TGCGCCAGCAGCCACCCGACAGGGTCTGAAGCTTTCTTT.

The chain employs TRBV15 and TRBJ2-1; D is ambiguous. The V end lost 3 bases, the J end lost 4 bases, and 4 bases lay between the germline ends. Looked up from germline, CDR1 is LNHNV and CDR2 is YYDKDF (reference sequence). The CDR3 extends over 12 amino acids. The CDR3 loop reads CATSRRYNEQFF. CDR3 DNA: TGTGCCACCAGCAGGCGGTACAATGAGCAGTTCTTC.

This chain joins TRBV5-1 and TRBJ2-1; tentatively, D is TRBD1 (6 bases). V was trimmed by 4 bases and J by 13 bases, leaving 15 bases between them. The germline V gene has CDR1 SGHRS and CDR2 YFSETQ. The CDR3 extends over 12 amino acids. Written as DNA, the CDR3 is TGCGCCAGCAGCGCAGGGGCCCCTCCCCAGTTCTTC. Its protein is CASSAGAPPQFF.